This T cell receptor (beta chain) was captured in a study of blood T cell repertoires in COVID-19. Study at large: Sample material is recorded as cDNA or gDNA derived from T cells, B-cell-depleted T cells, or PBMCs.

As processed by the authors: Reference gene primer amplification in the assay estimated nucleated cell counts. Clones were read by immunoSEQ multiplex PCR, and TCRdb kept only the in-frame ones, dropping some. Clone size and the V and J calls come from that table; the DNA yielded D and trimming. The sample has fewer than 250,000 clones; about 88% are singletons. J lost 8 bases, V lost 1 base, and 8 bases had no gene match. The CDR3 spans 15 residues. CDR1 and CDR2 from the germline V gene are SGHRS and YFSETQ. The sample was peripheral blood. This receptor was identified in a man aged 55 to 70 with acute or convalescent COVID-19. This chain joins TRBV5-1 and TRBJ2-1; TRBD2 matches at 8 bases. The CDR3 sequence is CASSLQVAGRDEQFF. The CDR3 DNA sequence: TGCGCCAGCAGCTTGCAGGTAGCGGGGCGCGATGAGCAGTTCTTC.